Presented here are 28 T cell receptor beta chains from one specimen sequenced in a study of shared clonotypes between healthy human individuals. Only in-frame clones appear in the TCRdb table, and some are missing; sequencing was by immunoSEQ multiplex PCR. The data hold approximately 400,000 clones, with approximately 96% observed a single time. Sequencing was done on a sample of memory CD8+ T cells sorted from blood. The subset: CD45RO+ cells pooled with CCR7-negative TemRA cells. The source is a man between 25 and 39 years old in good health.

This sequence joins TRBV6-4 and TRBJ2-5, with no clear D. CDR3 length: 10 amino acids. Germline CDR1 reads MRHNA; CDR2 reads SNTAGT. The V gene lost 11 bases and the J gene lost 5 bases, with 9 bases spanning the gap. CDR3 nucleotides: TGTGCCCCTGAACGCGAGACCCAGTACTTC. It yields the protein CAPERETQYF.

CDR3 sequence reads: CSVVGILTYEQYF. The CDR3 DNA is TGCAGCGTTGTCGGGATATTAACCTACGAGCAGTACTTC. The chain combines TRBV29-1 with TRBJ2-7, with a weak D call TRBD2 (5 bases). Germline lookup yields CDR1 SQVTM and CDR2 ANQGSEA. V lost 4 bases to trimming and J lost 2 bases, with 12 bases between them. The CDR3 is 13 residues long.

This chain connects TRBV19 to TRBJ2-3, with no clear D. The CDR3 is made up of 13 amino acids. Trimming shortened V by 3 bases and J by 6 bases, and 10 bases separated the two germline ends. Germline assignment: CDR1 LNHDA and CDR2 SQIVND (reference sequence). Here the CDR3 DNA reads TGTGCCAGTAGTATTATTTTCTCGGATACGCAGTATTTT. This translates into CASSIIFSDTQYF.

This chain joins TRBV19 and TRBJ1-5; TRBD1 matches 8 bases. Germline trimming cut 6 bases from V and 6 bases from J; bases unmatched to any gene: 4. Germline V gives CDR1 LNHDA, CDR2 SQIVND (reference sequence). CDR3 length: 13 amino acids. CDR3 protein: CASREDRGQPQHF. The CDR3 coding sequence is TGTGCCAGTAGGGAAGACAGGGGTCAGCCCCAGCATTTT.

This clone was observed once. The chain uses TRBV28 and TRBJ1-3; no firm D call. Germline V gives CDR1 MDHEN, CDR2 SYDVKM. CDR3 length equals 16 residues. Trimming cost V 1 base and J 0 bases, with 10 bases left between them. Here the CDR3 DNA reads TGTGCCAGCAGTTTATACAGACCGAGCTCTGGAAACACCATATATTTT. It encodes CASSLYRPSSGNTIYF.

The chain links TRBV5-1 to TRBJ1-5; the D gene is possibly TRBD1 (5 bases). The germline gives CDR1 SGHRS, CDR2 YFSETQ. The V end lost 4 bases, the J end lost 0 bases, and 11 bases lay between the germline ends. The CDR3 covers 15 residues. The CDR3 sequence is CASSVGLHSNQPQHF. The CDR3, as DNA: TGCGCCAGCAGCGTGGGACTGCATAGCAATCAGCCCCAGCATTTT.

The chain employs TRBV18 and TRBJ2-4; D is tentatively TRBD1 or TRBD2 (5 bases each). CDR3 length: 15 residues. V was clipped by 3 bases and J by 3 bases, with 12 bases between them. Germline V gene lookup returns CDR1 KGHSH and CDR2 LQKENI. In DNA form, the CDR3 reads TGTGCCAGCTCACCTTGGGACGGTAACAAAAACATTCAGTACTTC. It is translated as CASSPWDGNKNIQYF.

The CDR3 DNA reads as TGTGCCAGTAGTATTAGGACAGGGCTCACCGGGGAGCTGTTTTTT. Protein product: CASSIRTGLTGELFF. The rearrangement uses TRBV19 and TRBJ2-2; 8 bases fit TRBD1. The trim removed 3 bases at V and 4 bases at J, leaving 4 bases unmatched. The germline V gene has CDR1 LNHDA and CDR2 SQIVND (reference sequence). CDR3 length equals 15 residues. The full variable domain, rest sourced from reference TRBV19 and TRBJ2-2, is DGGITQSPKYLFRKEGQNVTLSCEQNLNHDAMYWYRQDPGQGLRLIYYSQIVNDFQKGDIAEGYSVSREKKESFPLTVTSAQKNPTAFYLCASSIRTGLTGELFFGEGSRLTVL.

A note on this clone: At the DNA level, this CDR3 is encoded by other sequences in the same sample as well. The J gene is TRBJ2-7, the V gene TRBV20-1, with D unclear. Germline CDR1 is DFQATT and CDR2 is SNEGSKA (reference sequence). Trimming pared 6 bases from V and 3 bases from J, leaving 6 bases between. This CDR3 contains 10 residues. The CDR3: CSASYYEQYF. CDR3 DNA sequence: TGCAGTGCGTCCTACTACGAGCAGTACTTC.

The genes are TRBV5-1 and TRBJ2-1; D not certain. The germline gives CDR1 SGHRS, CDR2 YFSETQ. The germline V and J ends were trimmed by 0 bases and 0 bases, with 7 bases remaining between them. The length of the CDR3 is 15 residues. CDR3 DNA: TGCGCCAGCAGCTTGGTCGAGAACTCCTACAATGAGCAGTTCTTC. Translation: CASSLVENSYNEQFF.

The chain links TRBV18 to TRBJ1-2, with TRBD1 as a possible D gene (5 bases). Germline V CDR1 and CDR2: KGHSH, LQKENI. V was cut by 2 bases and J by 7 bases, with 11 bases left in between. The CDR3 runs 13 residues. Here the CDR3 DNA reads TGTGCCAGCTCACCAGAGGGGATCGCTGGCTACACCTTC. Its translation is CASSPEGIAGYTF.

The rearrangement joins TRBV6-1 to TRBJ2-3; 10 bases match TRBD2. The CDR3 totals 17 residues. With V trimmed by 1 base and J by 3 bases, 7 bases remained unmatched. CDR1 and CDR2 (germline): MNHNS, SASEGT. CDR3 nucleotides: TGTGCCAGCAGTGAAGTCCTCGGACTAGCGGATACAGATACGCAGTATTTT. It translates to CASSEVLGLADTDTQYF.

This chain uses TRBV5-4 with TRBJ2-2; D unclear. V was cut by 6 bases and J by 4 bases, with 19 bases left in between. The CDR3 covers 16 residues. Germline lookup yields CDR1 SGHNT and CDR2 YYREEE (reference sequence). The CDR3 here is CASTSGGHFGTGELFF. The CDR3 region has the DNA TGTGCCAGCACCAGTGGTGGGCACTTCGGCACCGGGGAGCTGTTTTTT.

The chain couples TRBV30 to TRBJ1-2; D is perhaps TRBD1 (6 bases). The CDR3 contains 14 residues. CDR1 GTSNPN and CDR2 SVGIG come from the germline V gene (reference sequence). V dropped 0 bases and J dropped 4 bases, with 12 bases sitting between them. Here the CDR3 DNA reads TGTGCCTGGAGTGTAGGGGACACAATCTATGGCTACACCTTC. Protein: CAWSVGDTIYGYTF. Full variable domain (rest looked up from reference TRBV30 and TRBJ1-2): SQTIHQWPATLVQPVGSPLSLECTVEGTSNPNLYWYRQAAGRGLQLLFYSVGIGQISSEVPQNLSASRPQDRQFILSSKKLLLSDSGFYLCAWSVGDTIYGYTFGSGTRLTVV.

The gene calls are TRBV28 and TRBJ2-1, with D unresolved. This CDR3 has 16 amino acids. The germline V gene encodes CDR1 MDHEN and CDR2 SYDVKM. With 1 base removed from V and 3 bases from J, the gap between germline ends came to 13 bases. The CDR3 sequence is CASSLLGQVRYNEQFF. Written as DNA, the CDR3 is TGTGCCAGCAGTTTATTAGGGCAGGTGCGCTACAATGAGCAGTTCTTC.

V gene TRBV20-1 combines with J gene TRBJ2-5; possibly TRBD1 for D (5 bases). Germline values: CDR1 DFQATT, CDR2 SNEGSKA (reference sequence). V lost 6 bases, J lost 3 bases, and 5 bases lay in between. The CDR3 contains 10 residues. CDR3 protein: CSADKETQYF. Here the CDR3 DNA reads TGCAGTGCGGACAAAGAGACCCAGTACTTC.

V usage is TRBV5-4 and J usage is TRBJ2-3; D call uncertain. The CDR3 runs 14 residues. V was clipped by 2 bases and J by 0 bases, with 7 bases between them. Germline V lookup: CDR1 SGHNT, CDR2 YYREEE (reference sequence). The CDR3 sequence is CASSFDLSTDTQYF. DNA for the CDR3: TGTGCCAGCAGCTTTGACTTGAGCACAGATACGCAGTATTTT.

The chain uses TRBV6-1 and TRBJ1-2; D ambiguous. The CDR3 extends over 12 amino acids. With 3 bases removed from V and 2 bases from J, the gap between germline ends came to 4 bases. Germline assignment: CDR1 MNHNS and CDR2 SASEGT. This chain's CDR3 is CASSDSNYGYTF. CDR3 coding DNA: TGTGCCAGCAGTGACAGCAACTATGGCTACACCTTC.

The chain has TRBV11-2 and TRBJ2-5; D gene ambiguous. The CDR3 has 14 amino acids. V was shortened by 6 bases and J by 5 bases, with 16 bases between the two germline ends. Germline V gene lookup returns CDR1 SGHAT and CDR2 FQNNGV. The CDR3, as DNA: TGTGCCAGCAGAACCGTGCGCGGTGGGGAGACCCAGTACTTC. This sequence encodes CASRTVRGGETQYF.

The CDR3 bases are TGTGCCAGCAGTTGGGGAGACAGGGGGGTGATTCAGCCCCAGCATTTT. Protein sequence: CASSWGDRGVIQPQHF. This chain connects TRBV28 to TRBJ1-5; 9 bases align to TRBD1. V was pared by 4 bases and J by 6 bases, with 10 bases of the junction left unmatched. This CDR3 region has 16 residues. Germline CDR1 MDHEN, CDR2 SYDVKM.

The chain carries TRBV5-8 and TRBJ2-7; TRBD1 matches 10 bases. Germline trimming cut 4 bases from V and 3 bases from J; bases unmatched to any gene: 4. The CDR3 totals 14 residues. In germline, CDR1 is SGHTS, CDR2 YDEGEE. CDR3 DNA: TGTGCCAGCAGCAAGGGACAGGGGTTCTACGAGCAGTACTTC. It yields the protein CASSKGQGFYEQYF.

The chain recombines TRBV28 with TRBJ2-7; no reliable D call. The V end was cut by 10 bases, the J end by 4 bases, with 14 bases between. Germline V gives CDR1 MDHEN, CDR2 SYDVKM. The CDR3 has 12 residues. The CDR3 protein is CATSTQPYEQYF. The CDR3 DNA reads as TGTGCCACATCGACCCAGCCGTACGAGCAGTACTTC.

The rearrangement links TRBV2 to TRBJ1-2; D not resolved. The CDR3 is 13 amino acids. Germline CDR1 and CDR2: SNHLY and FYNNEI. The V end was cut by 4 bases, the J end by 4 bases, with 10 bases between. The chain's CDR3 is CASSVEQIYGYTF. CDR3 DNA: TGTGCCAGCAGTGTGGAACAGATCTATGGCTACACCTTC.

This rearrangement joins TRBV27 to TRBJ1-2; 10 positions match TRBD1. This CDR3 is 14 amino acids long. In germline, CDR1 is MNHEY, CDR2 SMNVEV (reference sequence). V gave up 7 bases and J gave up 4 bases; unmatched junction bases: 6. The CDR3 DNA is TGTGCCAGCAAACCTAGGACAGGGGGCTATGGCTACACCTTC. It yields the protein CASKPRTGGYGYTF.

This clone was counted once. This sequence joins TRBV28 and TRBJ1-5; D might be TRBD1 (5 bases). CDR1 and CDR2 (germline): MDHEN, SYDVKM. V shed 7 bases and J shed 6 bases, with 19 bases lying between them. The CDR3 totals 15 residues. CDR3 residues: CASTLYIFGAQPQHF. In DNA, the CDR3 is TGTGCCAGCACTCTTTATATTTTCGGGGCTCAGCCCCAGCATTTT. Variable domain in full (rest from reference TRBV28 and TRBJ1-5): DVKVTQSSRYLVKRTGEKVFLECVQDMDHENMFWYRQDPGLGLRLIYFSYDVKMKEKGDIPEGYSVSREKKERFSLILESASTNQTSMYLCASTLYIFGAQPQHFGDGTRLSIL.

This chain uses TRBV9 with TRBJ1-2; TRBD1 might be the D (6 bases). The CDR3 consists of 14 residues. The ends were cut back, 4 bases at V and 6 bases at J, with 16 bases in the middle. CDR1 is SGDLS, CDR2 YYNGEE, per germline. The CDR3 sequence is CASSTSRGLNGYTF. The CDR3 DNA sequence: TGTGCCAGCAGCACAAGTCGGGGGCTTAATGGCTACACCTTC.

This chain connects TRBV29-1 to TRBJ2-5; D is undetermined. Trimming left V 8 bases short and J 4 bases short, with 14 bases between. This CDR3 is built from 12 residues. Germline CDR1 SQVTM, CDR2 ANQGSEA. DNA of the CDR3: TGCAGCTCTGATATCGGGCCAGAGACCCAGTACTTC. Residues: CSSDIGPETQYF.

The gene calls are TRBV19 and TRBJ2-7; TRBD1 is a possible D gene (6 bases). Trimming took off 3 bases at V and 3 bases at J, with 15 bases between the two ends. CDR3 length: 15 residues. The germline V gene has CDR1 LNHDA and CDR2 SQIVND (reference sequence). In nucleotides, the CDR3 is TGTGCCAGTAGTATCAACAGGGTTTCCCTCTACGAGCAGTACTTC. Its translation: CASSINRVSLYEQYF. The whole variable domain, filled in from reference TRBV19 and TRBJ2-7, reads DGGITQSPKYLFRKEGQNVTLSCEQNLNHDAMYWYRQDPGQGLRLIYYSQIVNDFQKGDIAEGYSVSREKKESFPLTVTSAQKNPTAFYLCASSINRVSLYEQYFGPGTRLTVT.